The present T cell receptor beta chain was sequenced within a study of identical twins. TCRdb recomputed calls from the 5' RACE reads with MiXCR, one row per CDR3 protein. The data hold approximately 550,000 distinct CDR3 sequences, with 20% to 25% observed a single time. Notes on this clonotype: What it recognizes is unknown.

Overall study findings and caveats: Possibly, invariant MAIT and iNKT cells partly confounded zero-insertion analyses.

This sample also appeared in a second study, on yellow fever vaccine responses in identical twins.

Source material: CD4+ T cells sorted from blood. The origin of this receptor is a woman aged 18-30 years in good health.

This CDR3 is CASSPQTGAPYNEQFF. The DNA of the CDR3 is TGCGCCAGCAGCCCCCAGACAGGGGCCCCCTACAATGAGCAGTTCTTC. The rearrangement uses TRBV5-1 and TRBJ2-1, with 8 bases lining up with TRBD1. The CDR3 consists of 16 residues. The junction had 8 bases not matched to a gene; V was cut back by 4 bases and J by 2 bases. CDR1 and CDR2 from the germline V gene are SGHRS and YFSETQ. Based on the CDR3 plus reference TRBV5-1 and TRBJ2-1, the full variable domain is KAGVTQTPRYLIKTRGQQVTLSCSPISGHRSVSWYQQTPGQGLQFLFEYFSETQRNKGNFPGRFSGRQFSNSRSEMNVSTLELGDSALYLCASSPQTGAPYNEQFFGPGTRLTVL.